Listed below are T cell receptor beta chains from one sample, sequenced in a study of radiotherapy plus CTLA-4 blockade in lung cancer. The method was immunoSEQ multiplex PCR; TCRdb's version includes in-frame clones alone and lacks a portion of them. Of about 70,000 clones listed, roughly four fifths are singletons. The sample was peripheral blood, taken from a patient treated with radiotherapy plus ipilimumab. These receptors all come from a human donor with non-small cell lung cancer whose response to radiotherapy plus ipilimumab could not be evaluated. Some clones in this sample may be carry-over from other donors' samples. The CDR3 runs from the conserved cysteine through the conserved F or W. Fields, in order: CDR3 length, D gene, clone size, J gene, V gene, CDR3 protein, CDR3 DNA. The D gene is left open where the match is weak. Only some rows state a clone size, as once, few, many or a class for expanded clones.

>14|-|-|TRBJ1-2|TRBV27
CASSLLGGAGGYTF
TGTGCCAGCAGTTTATTGGGCGGGGCGGGGGGCTACACCTTC
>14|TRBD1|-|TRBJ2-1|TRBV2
CASRVGQGIYEQFF
TGTGCCAGCAGGGTTGGACAGGGGATCTATGAGCAGTTCTTC
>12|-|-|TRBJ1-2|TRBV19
CASTDDFYGYTF
TGTGCCAGTACCGATGACTTCTATGGCTACACCTTC
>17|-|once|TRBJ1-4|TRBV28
CASSSPRIRGINEKLFF
TGTGCCAGCAGCTCACCGCGGATCAGGGGCATCAATGAAAAACTGTTTTTT
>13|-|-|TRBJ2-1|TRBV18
CASSPTIDNEQFF
TGTGCCAGCTCGCCTACTATTGACAATGAGCAGTTCTTC
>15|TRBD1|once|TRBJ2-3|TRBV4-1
CASSLGTGGTDTQYF
TGCGCCAGCAGCCTCGGGACAGGGGGCACAGATACGCAGTATTTT
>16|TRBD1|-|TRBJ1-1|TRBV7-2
CASSTGAGGVGAEAFF
TGTGCCAGCAGTACCGGGGCAGGGGGCGTGGGAGCTGAAGCTTTCTTT
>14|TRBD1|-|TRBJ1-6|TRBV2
CASSPGTVNSPLHF
TGTGCCAGCAGTCCCGGGACAGTTAATTCACCCCTCCACTTT
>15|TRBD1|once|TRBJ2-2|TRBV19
CASTTGTGVAGELFF
TGTGCCAGTACCACCGGGACAGGGGTTGCCGGGGAGCTGTTTTTT
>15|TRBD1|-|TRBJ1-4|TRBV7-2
CASSTQGVTNEKLFF
TGTGCCAGCAGCACTCAGGGGGTGACTAATGAAAAACTGTTTTTT
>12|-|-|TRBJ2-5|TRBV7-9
CASSPMEGTQYF
TGTGCCAGCAGCCCGATGGAGGGTACCCAGTACTTC
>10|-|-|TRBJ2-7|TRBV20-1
CSALRYEQYF
TGCAGTGCTTTGCGATACGAGCAGTACTTC
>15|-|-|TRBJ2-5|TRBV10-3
CAISEGGVDQETQYF
TGTGCCATCAGTGAGGGGGGCGTCGACCAAGAGACCCAGTACTTC
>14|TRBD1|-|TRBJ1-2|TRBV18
CASSLQGWDYGYTF
TGTGCCAGCTCACTACAGGGGTGGGACTATGGCTACACCTTC
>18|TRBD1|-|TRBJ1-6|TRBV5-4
CASSLLTGGGSYNSPLHF
TGTGCCAGCAGCTTACTAACAGGGGGGGGCTCCTATAATTCACCCCTCCACTTT